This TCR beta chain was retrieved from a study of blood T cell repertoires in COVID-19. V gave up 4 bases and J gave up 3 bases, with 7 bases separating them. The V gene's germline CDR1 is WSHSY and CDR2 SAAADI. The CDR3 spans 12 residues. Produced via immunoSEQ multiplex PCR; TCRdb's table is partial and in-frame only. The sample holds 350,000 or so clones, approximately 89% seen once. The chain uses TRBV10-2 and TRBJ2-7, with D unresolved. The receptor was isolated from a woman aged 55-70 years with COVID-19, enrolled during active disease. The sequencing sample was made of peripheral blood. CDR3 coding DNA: TGCGCCAGCAGTGGGCCCGACTACGAGCAGTACTTC. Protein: CASSGPDYEQYF.